The T cell receptor beta chain under discussion was sequenced for a study of T cell repertoires in cytomegalovirus infection (dated by TCRdb to the late 2010s). Study-level background: The peptide stimulations were aimed at well-studied HLA-B-restricted epitopes as well as recently identified HLA-C-restricted CMV epitopes, whose presentation resists viral immunomodulation. Because public TCR beta signatures pointed to carriage of CMV infection together with the matching HLA type, the HLA type of each donor mattered for the analysis.

Results and caveats for the whole study, not just this receptor: Carriers of CMV infection plus the relevant HLA type were discriminated by the cumulative frequency of public TCR beta family members in the study cohort and in an independent roughly 370-donor cohort. The ex vivo response was dominated by HLA-C-restricted CMV-specific TCR beta clonotypes, which also provided the single most frequent clonotype in two of eight donors.

V is cut back by 4 bases and J by 5 bases, with 7 bases in the junction unmatched. From its cysteine to its phenylalanine, the CDR3 spans 14 amino acids. Kept here is only the CDR3 DNA, which spans 42 bases and is read in frame from base 1. The CDR1 and CDR2 encoded by the germline V gene are SGHTA and FQGNSA. The reads were generated on an Illumina HiSeq 1500. The raw public data were reprocessed by TCRdb itself: fastp quality trimming at Q25, MiXCR clonotype calling, in-frame beta chains only. For every CDR3 protein sequence, its rows merge into one entry that carries the most common genes and DNA. The sample contains roughly 700,000 distinct CDR3 sequences, around a third of them found a single time. Jointly, the top ten make up 15% to 20% of the sample. The meaning of the sample's treatment or condition label: in vitro stimulation with specific CMV peptide epitopes to enrich CMV-specific T cells.

In this sample, this clonotype turned up a few times. Its antigen remains undetermined. Base qualities are not provided; no much larger clone lies one nucleotide away. The clonotype comes from a human donor in good health (CMV status not recorded). Some clones in this sample may be carry-over from other donors' samples. Sequenced here: cultured PBMCs, sampled from culture after CMV antigen stimulation. The rearrangement joined TRBV7-2 to TRBJ2-7, with 8 bases matching TRBD1. The encoded CDR3 is CASSSGQGSDEQYF. The DNA is TGTGCCAGCAGCTCAGGACAGGGCTCGGACGAGCAGTACTTC.